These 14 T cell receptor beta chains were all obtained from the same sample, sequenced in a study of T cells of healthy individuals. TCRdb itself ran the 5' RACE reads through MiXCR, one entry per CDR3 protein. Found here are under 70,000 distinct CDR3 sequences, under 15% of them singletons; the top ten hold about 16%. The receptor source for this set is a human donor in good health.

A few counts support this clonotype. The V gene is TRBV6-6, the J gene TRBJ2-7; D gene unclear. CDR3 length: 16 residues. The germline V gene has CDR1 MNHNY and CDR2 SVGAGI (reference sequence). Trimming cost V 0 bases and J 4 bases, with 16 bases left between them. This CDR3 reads CASSYSLESPSYEQYF. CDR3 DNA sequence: TGTGCCAGCAGTTACTCTTTGGAGTCGCCCTCTTACGAGCAGTACTTC.

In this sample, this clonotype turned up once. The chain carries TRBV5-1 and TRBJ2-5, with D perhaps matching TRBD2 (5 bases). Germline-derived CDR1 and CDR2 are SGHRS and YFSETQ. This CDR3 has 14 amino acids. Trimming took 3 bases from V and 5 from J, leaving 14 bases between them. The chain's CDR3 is CASSWSGPGETQYF. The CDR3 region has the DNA TGCGCCAGCAGCTGGAGCGGCCCCGGCGAGACCCAGTACTTC. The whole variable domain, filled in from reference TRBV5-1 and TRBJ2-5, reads KAGVTQTPRYLIKTRGQQVTLSCSPISGHRSVSWYQQTPGQGLQFLFEYFSETQRNKGNFPGRFSGRQFSNSRSEMNVSTLELGDSALYLCASSWSGPGETQYFGPGTRLLVL.

This CDR3 reads CASSLLTSGGADTQYF. CDR3 sequence (DNA): TGTGCCAGCAGTTTATTGACTAGCGGGGGGGCGGATACGCAGTATTTT. This sequence joins TRBV12-3 or TRBV12-4 and TRBJ2-3; 14 nucleotides line up with TRBD2. This CDR3 has 16 residues. The V segment lost 2 bases and the J segment 6 bases; nucleotides outside the gene matches: 4.

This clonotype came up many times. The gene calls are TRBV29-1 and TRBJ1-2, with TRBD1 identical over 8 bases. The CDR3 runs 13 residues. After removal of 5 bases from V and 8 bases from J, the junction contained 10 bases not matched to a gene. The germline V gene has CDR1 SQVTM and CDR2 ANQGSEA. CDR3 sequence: CSVPRTGREGYTF. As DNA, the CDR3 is TGCAGCGTTCCCCGGACAGGGCGGGAGGGCTACACCTTC.

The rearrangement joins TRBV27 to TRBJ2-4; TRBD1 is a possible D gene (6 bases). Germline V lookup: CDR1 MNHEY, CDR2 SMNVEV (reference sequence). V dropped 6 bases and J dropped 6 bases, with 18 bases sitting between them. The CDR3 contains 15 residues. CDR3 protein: CASSSTGSPINIQYF. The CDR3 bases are TGTGCCAGCAGCTCGACAGGATCCCCGATAAACATTCAGTACTTC.

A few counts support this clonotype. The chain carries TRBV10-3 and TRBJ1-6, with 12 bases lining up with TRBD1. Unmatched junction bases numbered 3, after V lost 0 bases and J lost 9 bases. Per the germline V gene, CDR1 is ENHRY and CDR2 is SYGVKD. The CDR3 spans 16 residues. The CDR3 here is CAISESGTGGGSPLHF. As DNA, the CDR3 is TGTGCCATCAGTGAGTCAGGGACAGGGGGCGGTTCACCCCTCCACTTT.

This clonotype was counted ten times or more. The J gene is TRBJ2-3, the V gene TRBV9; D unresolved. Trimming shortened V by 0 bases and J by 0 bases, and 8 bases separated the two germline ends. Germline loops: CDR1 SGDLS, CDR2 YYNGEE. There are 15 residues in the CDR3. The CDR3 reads CASSVDAPSTDTQYF. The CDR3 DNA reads TGTGCCAGCAGCGTAGACGCACCTAGCACAGATACGCAGTATTTT.

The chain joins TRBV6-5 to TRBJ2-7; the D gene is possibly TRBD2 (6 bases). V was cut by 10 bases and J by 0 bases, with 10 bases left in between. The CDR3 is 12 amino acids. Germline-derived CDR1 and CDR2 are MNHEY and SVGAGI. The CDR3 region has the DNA TGTGCCACAGAGGGAGGCTCCTACGAGCAGTACTTC. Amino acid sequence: CATEGGSYEQYF.

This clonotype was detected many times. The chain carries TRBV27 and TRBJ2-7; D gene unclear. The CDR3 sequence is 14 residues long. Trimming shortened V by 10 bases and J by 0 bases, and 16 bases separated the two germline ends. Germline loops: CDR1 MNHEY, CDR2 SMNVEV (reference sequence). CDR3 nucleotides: TGTGCCACCCGCCGCCGGACCGACTCCTACGAGCAGTACTTC. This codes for CATRRRTDSYEQYF.

The CDR3 loop reads CATGGQAVSGNTIYF. CDR3 nucleotide sequence: TGTGCCACCGGTGGACAGGCCGTCTCTGGAAACACCATATATTTT. The chain uses TRBV10-3 and TRBJ1-3, with 7 bases fitting TRBD1. CDR3 size: 15 residues. The ends lost 10 bases at V and 0 bases at J; junction bases unmatched: 9. Germline V CDR1 and CDR2: ENHRY, SYGVKD.

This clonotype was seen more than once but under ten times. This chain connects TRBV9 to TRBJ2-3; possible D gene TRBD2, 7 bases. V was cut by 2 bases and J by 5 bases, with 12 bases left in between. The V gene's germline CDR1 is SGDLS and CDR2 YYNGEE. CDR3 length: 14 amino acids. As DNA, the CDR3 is TGTGCCAGCAGCGTTCGGGGGGCTAAAGATACGCAGTATTTT. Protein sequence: CASSVRGAKDTQYF.

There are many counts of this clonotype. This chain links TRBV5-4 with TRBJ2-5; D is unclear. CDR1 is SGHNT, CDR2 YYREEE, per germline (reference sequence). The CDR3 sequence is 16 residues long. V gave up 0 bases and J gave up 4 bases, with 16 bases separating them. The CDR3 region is CASSLASGATPETQYF. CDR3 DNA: TGTGCCAGCAGCTTGGCCAGTGGCGCCACCCCAGAGACCCAGTACTTC.

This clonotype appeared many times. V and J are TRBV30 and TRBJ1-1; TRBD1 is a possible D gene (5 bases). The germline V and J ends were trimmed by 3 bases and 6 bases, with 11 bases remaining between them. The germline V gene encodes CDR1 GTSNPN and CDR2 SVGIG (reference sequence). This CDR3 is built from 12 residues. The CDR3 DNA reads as TGTGCCTGGAGCGGGGGAGGCCCTGAAGCTTTCTTT. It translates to CAWSGGGPEAFF.

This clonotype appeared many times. The CDR3 bases are TGTGCCAGTAGTATTCTGGGTGGGAACACCGGGGAGCTGTTTTTT. It specifies CASSILGGNTGELFF. This sequence joins TRBV19 and TRBJ2-2; D gene unclear. The CDR3 has 15 residues. Germline assignment: CDR1 LNHDA and CDR2 SQIVND (reference sequence). Trimming removed 3 bases from V and 1 base from J, with 9 bases in between.